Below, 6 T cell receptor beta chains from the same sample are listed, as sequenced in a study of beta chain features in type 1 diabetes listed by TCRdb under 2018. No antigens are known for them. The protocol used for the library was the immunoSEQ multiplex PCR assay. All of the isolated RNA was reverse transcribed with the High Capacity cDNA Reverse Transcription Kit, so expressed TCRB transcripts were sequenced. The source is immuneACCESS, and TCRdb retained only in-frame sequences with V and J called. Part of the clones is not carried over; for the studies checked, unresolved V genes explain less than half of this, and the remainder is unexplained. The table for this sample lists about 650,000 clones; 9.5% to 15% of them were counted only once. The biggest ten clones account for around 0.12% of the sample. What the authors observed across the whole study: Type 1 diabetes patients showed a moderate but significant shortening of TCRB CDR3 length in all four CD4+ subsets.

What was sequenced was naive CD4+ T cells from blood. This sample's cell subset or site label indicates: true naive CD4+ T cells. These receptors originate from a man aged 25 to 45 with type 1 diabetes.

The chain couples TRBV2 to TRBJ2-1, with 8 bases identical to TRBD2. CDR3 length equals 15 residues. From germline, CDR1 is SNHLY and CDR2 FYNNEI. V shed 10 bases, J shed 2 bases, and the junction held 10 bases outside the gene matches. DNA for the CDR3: TGTGCCACCTCTCTCCGGGGGGGCCCCTACAATGAGCAGTTCTTC. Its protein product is CATSLRGGPYNEQFF.

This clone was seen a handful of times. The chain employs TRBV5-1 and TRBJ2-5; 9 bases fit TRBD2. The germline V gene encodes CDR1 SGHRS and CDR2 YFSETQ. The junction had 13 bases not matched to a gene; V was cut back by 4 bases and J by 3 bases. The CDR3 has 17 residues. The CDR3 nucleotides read TGCGCCAGCAGCACGACCATAGCGGGGGCCAGGAAAGAGACCCAGTACTTC. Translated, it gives CASSTTIAGARKETQYF.

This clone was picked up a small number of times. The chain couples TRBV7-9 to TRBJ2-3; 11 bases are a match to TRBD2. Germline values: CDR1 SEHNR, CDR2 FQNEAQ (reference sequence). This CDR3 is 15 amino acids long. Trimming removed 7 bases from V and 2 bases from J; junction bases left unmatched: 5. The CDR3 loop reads CASNQLAGATDTQYF. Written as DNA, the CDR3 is TGTGCCAGCAACCAACTAGCGGGGGCCACAGATACGCAGTATTTT.

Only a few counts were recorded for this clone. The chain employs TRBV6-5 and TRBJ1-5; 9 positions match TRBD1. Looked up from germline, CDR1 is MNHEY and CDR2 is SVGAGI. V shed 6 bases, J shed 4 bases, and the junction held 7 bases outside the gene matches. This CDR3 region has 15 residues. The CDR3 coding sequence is TGTGCCAGCAGCCACAGGGGGCTAGGGAATCAGCCCCAGCATTTT. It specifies CASSHRGLGNQPQHF.

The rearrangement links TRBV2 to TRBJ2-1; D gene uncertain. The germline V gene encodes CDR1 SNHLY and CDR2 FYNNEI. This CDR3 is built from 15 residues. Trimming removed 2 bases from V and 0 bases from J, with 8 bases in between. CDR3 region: CASSERVISYNEQFF. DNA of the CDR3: TGTGCCAGCAGTGAAAGGGTAATCTCCTACAATGAGCAGTTCTTC.

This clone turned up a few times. CDR3 loop: CASSPGTSGDGYTF. The CDR3 coding sequence is TGCGCCAGCAGCCCTGGGACGAGTGGGGATGGCTACACCTTC. The rearrangement joins TRBV5-1 to TRBJ1-2; D is perhaps TRBD1 (5 bases). Per germline, CDR1 SGHRS and CDR2 YFSETQ. The CDR3 consists of 14 residues. V lost 4 bases, J lost 6 bases, and 16 bases lay in between.